This is a list of T cell receptor beta chains from one sample in a study of T cell changes during pregnancy in multiple sclerosis. Some clones are missing from TCRdb's copy, which holds only in-frame ones; the method was immunoSEQ multiplex PCR. The sample lists roughly 77,000 clones, approximately 92% seen once, with roughly 2% in the top ten. The sample was peripheral blood, taken in the second trimester of pregnancy. The origin of the receptors is a female donor with multiple sclerosis, enrolled in a pregnancy study. The CDR3 runs from the conserved cysteine through the conserved F or W. D genes are given only for firm matches. Not every row has a clone size; where given, it reads once, few, many or a size class.

length: 16; D: NA; V: TRBV6-1; J: TRBJ2-1; size: NA; DNA: TGTGCCAGCAGTGAGGCCGCTTCGGAGTATATAAATGAGCAGTTCTTC; CDR3: CASSEAASEYINEQFF
length: 12; D: NA; V: TRBV19; J: TRBJ1-2; size: NA; DNA: TGTGCCAGTAGTACACTTAACTATGGCTACACCTTC; CDR3: CASSTLNYGYTF
length: 13; D: NA; V: TRBV18; J: TRBJ1-2; size: NA; DNA: TGTGCCAGCTCACCAGGGCTTTTGGCTGGCTACACCTTC; CDR3: CASSPGLLAGYTF
length: 12; D: NA; V: TRBV30; J: TRBJ1-5; size: few; DNA: TGTGCCTGGAGTGCGGCGGGACGGGCCCAGCATTTT; CDR3: CAWSAAGRAQHF
length: 14; D: TRBD1; V: TRBV28; J: TRBJ1-2; size: once; DNA: TGTGCCAGCAGTTTAGTGGGACAGGGCTATGGCTACACCTTC; CDR3: CASSLVGQGYGYTF
length: 17; D: NA; V: TRBV21-1; J: TRBJ2-1; size: NA; DNA: TGTGCCAGCACCCCCGGGGACAATAGGATTTTTCCCAATGAGCAGTTCTTC; CDR3: CASTPGDNRIFPNEQFF
length: 12; D: NA; V: TRBV29-1; J: TRBJ1-2; size: NA; DNA: TGCAGCGTGGGCGACGTGAACTATGGCTACACCTTC; CDR3: CSVGDVNYGYTF
length: 19; D: TRBD2; V: TRBV7-9; J: TRBJ2-1; size: NA; DNA: TGTGCCAGCAGCTTATTCGGGAGCTCCGGGGGGTTCGTTGCTAGGGAGCAGTTCTTC; CDR3: CASSLFGSSGGFVAREQFF
length: 14; D: TRBD1; V: TRBV28; J: TRBJ1-2; size: NA; DNA: TGTGCCAGCAGTTTCGGGGACAGGGGATATGGCTACACCTTC; CDR3: CASSFGDRGYGYTF
length: 14; D: NA; V: TRBV30; J: TRBJ1-6; size: NA; DNA: TGTGCCTGGAGCGGTCAGGCGTTTGGTTCACCCCTCCACTTT; CDR3: CAWSGQAFGSPLHF
length: 20; D: TRBD2; V: TRBV13; J: TRBJ2-1; size: NA; DNA: TGTGCCAGCAGCTTATATCGCCGCCAAGCCGGGACTAGCGTTCAAGGTGAGCAGTTCTTC; CDR3: CASSLYRRQAGTSVQGEQFF
length: 16; D: TRBD2; V: TRBV19; J: TRBJ2-7; size: NA; DNA: TGTGCCAGTAGTATTCCCGGGACTAGCGGAACCTACGAGCAGTACTTC; CDR3: CASSIPGTSGTYEQYF
length: 15; D: TRBD1; V: TRBV5-6; J: TRBJ1-5; size: NA; DNA: TGTGCCAGCAGCCGGCGGACAGGGCTAGAACAGCCCCAGCATTTT; CDR3: CASSRRTGLEQPQHF
length: 14; D: NA; V: TRBV9; J: TRBJ2-3; size: once; DNA: TGTGCCAGCAAAGGGGGGGACCACACAGATACGCAGTATTTT; CDR3: CASKGGDHTDTQYF
length: 16; D: NA; V: TRBV6-5; J: TRBJ2-7; size: once; DNA: TGTGCCAGCAGTTACTCGGGCCAGGGACAAATCTACGAGCAGTACTTC; CDR3: CASSYSGQGQIYEQYF
length: 15; D: NA; V: TRBV7-2; J: TRBJ2-6; size: NA; DNA: TGTGCCAGCAACCCCCCCGGACAGGGGGCCAACGTCCTGACTTTC; CDR3: CASNPPGQGANVLTF
length: 14; D: NA; V: TRBV7-2; J: TRBJ1-4; size: NA; DNA: TGTGCCAGCAGCTCGGAGGGCAGGAATGAAAAACTGTTTTTT; CDR3: CASSSEGRNEKLFF
length: 15; D: NA; V: TRBV5-1; J: TRBJ1-4; size: NA; DNA: TGCGCCAGCAGCTTTGATGACAGGTCGAATGAAAAACTGTTTTTT; CDR3: CASSFDDRSNEKLFF
length: 15; D: TRBD2; V: TRBV29-1; J: TRBJ2-7; size: NA; DNA: TGCAGCGTTGAAGGCTGGGGCCTCCGGGGGGACGAGCAGTACTTC; CDR3: CSVEGWGLRGDEQYF
length: 17; D: TRBD2; V: TRBV27; J: TRBJ2-2; size: NA; DNA: TGTGCCAGCACCTGGGTTGGGGCTAGCGGCCACACCGGGGAGCTGTTTTTT; CDR3: CASTWVGASGHTGELFF
length: 19; D: TRBD2; V: TRBV19; J: TRBJ2-5; size: NA; DNA: TGTGCCAGTAGTAGAGGGACTAGCGGGGGGCGGACCGCAAGCGAGACCCAGTACTTC; CDR3: CASSRGTSGGRTASETQYF
length: 17; D: TRBD1; V: TRBV11-1; J: TRBJ2-5; size: NA; DNA: TGTGCCAGCAGCTTTTGGTCTTTGGCAGGGGGCCTGGAGACCCAGTACTTC; CDR3: CASSFWSLAGGLETQYF
length: 14; D: NA; V: TRBV19; J: TRBJ1-5; size: once; DNA: TGTGCCAGTAGTATAAGCTTCCTAAATCAGCCCCAGCATTTT; CDR3: CASSISFLNQPQHF
length: 16; D: TRBD1; V: TRBV7-9; J: TRBJ1-2; size: NA; DNA: TGTGCCAGCGTGGGGACAGGGACTCCAACAAACTATGGCTACACCTTC; CDR3: CASVGTGTPTNYGYTF
length: 14; D: NA; V: TRBV2; J: TRBJ2-2; size: NA; DNA: TGTGCCAGCAGTGCCATAACCGGGGCCGGGGAGCTGTTTTTT; CDR3: CASSAITGAGELFF
length: 15; D: NA; V: TRBV4-2; J: TRBJ2-7; size: NA; DNA: TGTGCCAGCAGCCAAGGAGGGGGTGGTATCAGCGAGCAGTACTTC; CDR3: CASSQGGGGISEQYF
length: 16; D: TRBD1; V: TRBV5-5; J: TRBJ2-1; size: once; DNA: TGTGCCAGCAGCTTGGGTTGGGACAGGGCATACAATGAGCAGTTCTTC; CDR3: CASSLGWDRAYNEQFF
length: 18; D: NA; V: TRBV14; J: TRBJ2-7; size: NA; DNA: TGTGCCAGCAGCCAAGTCGAAGTTTATACAGAAGCCTCCTACGAGCAGTACTTC; CDR3: CASSQVEVYTEASYEQYF
length: 15; D: NA; V: TRBV6-5; J: TRBJ2-3; size: NA; DNA: TGTGCCAGCAGTTACTCGGTCCCAGGAACAGATACGCAGTATTTT; CDR3: CASSYSVPGTDTQYF
length: 14; D: NA; V: TRBV11-2; J: TRBJ1-2; size: NA; DNA: TGTGCCAGCAGCCTTGGGGCACGGATCTATGGCTACACCTTC; CDR3: CASSLGARIYGYTF
length: 11; D: TRBD1; V: TRBV6-5; J: TRBJ1-1; size: once; DNA: TGTGCCAGCAGTCTACAGGGGGAAGCTTTCTTT; CDR3: CASSLQGEAFF
length: 13; D: NA; V: TRBV19; J: TRBJ2-3; size: NA; DNA: TGTGCCAGTAGTACCCAGGGCACAGATACGCAGTATTTT; CDR3: CASSTQGTDTQYF
length: 21; D: TRBD2; V: TRBV4-2; J: TRBJ2-1; size: NA; DNA: TGTGCCAGCAGCCAAGCCTCCACGACGGGGCTTAGCGGGAGCTCCTACAATGAGCAGTTCTTC; CDR3: CASSQASTTGLSGSSYNEQFF
length: 17; D: NA; V: TRBV4-3; J: TRBJ1-6; size: NA; DNA: TGCGCCAGCAGCCAAGATCTAAACAGATTGGCTAATTCACCCCTCCACTTT; CDR3: CASSQDLNRLANSPLHF
length: 17; D: TRBD1; V: TRBV19; J: TRBJ1-5; size: NA; DNA: TGTGCCAGTAGTATAGGAAGAGGACAGGAAAACAATCAGCCCCAGCATTTT; CDR3: CASSIGRGQENNQPQHF